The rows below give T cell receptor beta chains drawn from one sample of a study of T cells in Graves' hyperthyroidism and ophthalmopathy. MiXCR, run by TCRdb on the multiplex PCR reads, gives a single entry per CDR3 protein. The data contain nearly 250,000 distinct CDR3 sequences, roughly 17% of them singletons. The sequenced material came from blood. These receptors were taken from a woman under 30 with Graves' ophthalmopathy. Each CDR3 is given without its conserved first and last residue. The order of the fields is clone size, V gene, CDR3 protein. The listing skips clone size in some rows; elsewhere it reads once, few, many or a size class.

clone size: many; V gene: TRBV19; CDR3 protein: ASSPGGWSEAF
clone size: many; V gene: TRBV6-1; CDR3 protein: ASSDTGGPNTEAF
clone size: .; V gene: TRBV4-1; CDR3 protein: ASSQGPSTSNGYT
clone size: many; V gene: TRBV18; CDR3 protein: ASSLVRGTYNEQF
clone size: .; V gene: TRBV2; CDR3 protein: ASRQGAKAETQY
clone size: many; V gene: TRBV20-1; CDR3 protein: SARALAGINEQF
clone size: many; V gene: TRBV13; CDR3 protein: ASSAETGGEQY
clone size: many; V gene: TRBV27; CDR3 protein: ASSATGTDRGRPQH
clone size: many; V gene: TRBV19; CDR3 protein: ASSITGWGNQPQH
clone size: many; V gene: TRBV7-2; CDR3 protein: ASSLVAGSSGNTIY
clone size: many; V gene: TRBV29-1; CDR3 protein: SVESRLDTGELF